This passage covers 31 T cell receptor beta chains from one sample sequenced in a study of T-cell memory formation after mild COVID-19. TCRdb passed the 5' RACE reads through MiXCR, listing each CDR3 protein once. The table includes 350,000 to 450,000 distinct CDR3 sequences, around 28% detected once. The sequencing sample was made of PBMCs or a T cell subset sorted from them (not recorded which). These receptors originate from an adult woman who had mild COVID-19 (a few samples of this study predate the infection). Cell type and time point are not known.

This clonotype was counted a few times. The J gene is TRBJ2-5, the V gene TRBV20-1, with TRBD1 as a possible D gene (6 bases). Deletions cut 5 bases from V and 4 bases from J, with 20 bases between. Per the germline V gene, CDR1 is DFQATT and CDR2 is SNEGSKA (reference sequence). This CDR3 has 15 residues. This CDR3 is CSALDGGAVRETQYF. CDR3 nucleotides: TGCAGTGCTTTGGATGGGGGCGCGGTCCGAGAGACCCAGTACTTC.

The V and J genes are TRBV13 and TRBJ2-1; D might be TRBD2 (6 bases). Per the germline V gene, CDR1 is PRHDT and CDR2 is FYEKMQ (reference sequence). V lost 1 base and J 7 bases, leaving 26 bases between the germline ends. The CDR3 loop spans 19 amino acids. CDR3 bases: TGTGCCAGCAGCTTAGAGCTATACGGCGGGACCTATAAAGGGAATGAGCAGTTCTTC. Encoded protein: CASSLELYGGTYKGNEQFF.

This clonotype was seen a handful of times. The genes are TRBV6-5 and TRBJ2-2; D remains unclear. CDR1 is MNHEY and CDR2 is SVGAGI in the germline V gene. This CDR3 has 13 residues. V lost 7 bases and J lost 0, with 6 bases in between. CDR3 sequence: CASTQANTGELFF. The CDR3 coding sequence is TGTGCCAGCACCCAAGCGAACACCGGGGAGCTGTTTTTT.

The genes are TRBV12-3 or TRBV12-4 and TRBJ1-5, with D maybe TRBD1 (5 bases). Trimming removed 3 bases from V and 7 bases from J, with 10 bases in between. The CDR3 has 13 residues. This CDR3 is CASSLRRDQPQHF. CDR3 DNA: TGTGCCAGCAGTTTGCGCAGGGACCAGCCCCAGCATTTT.

This clonotype was detected only a few times. The V gene is TRBV9, the J gene TRBJ2-2; no definite D call. The CDR3 is made up of 15 amino acids. The germline CDR1 and CDR2 sequences are SGDLS and YYNGEE. The V gene lost 0 bases and the J gene lost 4 bases, with 10 bases spanning the gap. The CDR3 coding sequence is TGTGCCAGCAGCGTAGGTGGGGTTTCCACCGGGGAGCTGTTTTTT. This codes for CASSVGGVSTGELFF.

This clonotype occurred a few times. The chain carries TRBV4-1 and TRBJ2-5; 7 nucleotides match TRBD1. J gave up 5 bases and V 5 bases, and 8 bases lay outside the gene matches. CDR1 is MGHRA, CDR2 YSYEKL, per germline. The CDR3 runs to 14 residues. The CDR3 reads CASSSQGGWETQYF. As DNA, the CDR3 is TGCGCCAGCAGCTCACAAGGGGGCTGGGAGACCCAGTACTTC.

The chain links TRBV12-3 or TRBV12-4 to TRBJ1-4; D call uncertain. V lost 3 bases and J 8 bases, leaving 19 bases between the germline ends. The CDR3 totals 16 residues. The CDR3 region has the DNA TGTGCCAGCAGTTTTTGGAGGGAATTTGGAAGGGAAAAACTGTTTTTT. Its protein product is CASSFWREFGREKLFF.

This clonotype was recorded a few times. This chain connects TRBV11-2 to TRBJ1-1; D is undetermined. There are 13 residues in the CDR3. The ends were cut back, 5 bases at V and 1 base at J, with 8 bases in the middle. Per germline, CDR1 SGHAT and CDR2 FQNNGV. The CDR3 sequence: CASSQIRNTEAFF. DNA of the CDR3: TGTGCCAGCAGCCAGATAAGGAACACTGAAGCTTTCTTT.

In its sample, this clonotype was seen a few times. The chain combines TRBV3-1 with TRBJ1-2; 7 bases map to TRBD1. Trimming removed 3 bases from V and 7 bases from J; junction bases left unmatched: 5. The germline gives CDR1 LGHDT, CDR2 YNNKEL (reference sequence). CDR3 size: 13 residues. The CDR3, as DNA: TGTGCCAGCAGCCACAGGACAGGTTTTGGCTACACCTTC. The encoded protein is CASSHRTGFGYTF.

This clonotype was counted once. The V call is TRBV30, the J call TRBJ2-7; TRBD1 matches at 11 bases. Trimming at V came to 4 bases and at J to 4 bases, leaving 9 bases not matched to a gene. Germline V CDR1 and CDR2: GTSNPN, SVGIG (reference sequence). The CDR3 is made up of 15 amino acids. CDR3 loop: CAWTRGTGGKYEQYF. The CDR3 nucleotides read TGTGCCTGGACCCGAGGGACAGGGGGAAAGTACGAGCAGTACTTC.

This clonotype was counted between two and nine times. The chain has TRBV20-1 and TRBJ1-2; D possibly corresponds to TRBD1 (6 bases). The length of the CDR3 is 14 residues. V lost 6 bases and J 2 bases, leaving 16 bases between the germline ends. Germline loops: CDR1 DFQATT, CDR2 SNEGSKA (reference sequence). The CDR3 reads CSATPQGLNYGYTF. The CDR3 DNA follows: TGCAGTGCCACCCCACAGGGACTCAACTATGGCTACACCTTC.

This rearrangement joins TRBV5-1 to TRBJ2-2; the D gene is possibly TRBD1 (6 bases). CDR1 is SGHRS, CDR2 YFSETQ, per germline. The V and J ends lost 3 bases and 3 bases respectively, with 9 bases between them. The CDR3 has 14 amino acids. The CDR3 DNA follows: TGCGCCAGCAGCTCAGGGGTGGACACCGGGGAGCTGTTTTTT. Its translation is CASSSGVDTGELFF.

This clonotype was found once. The chain carries TRBV18 and TRBJ1-2, with D possibly being TRBD1 (6 bases). Germline assignment: CDR1 KGHSH and CDR2 LQKENI. V was clipped by 3 bases and J by 0 bases, with 23 bases between them. There are 19 residues in the CDR3. The CDR3 loop reads CASSPITRAGAGANYGYTF. CDR3 nucleotides: TGTGCCAGCTCACCGATTACGAGGGCAGGGGCAGGAGCTAACTATGGCTACACCTTC.

This chain uses TRBV12-3 or TRBV12-4 with TRBJ1-2, with 7 positions matching TRBD1. Trimming cost V 3 bases and J 2 bases; bases outside gene matches: 9. This CDR3 comprises 16 residues. The CDR3 region is CASSLPRRQGNYGYTF. As DNA, the CDR3 is TGTGCCAGCAGTTTGCCCCGACGACAGGGAAACTATGGCTACACCTTC.

The chain carries TRBV20-1 and TRBJ2-1, with 12 bases matching TRBD2. This CDR3 spans 19 amino acids. The germline gives CDR1 DFQATT, CDR2 SNEGSKA (reference sequence). V shed 2 bases, J shed 8 bases, and the junction held 19 bases outside the gene matches. The CDR3 spells CSARTLHQTSGSWYYEQFF. Written as DNA, the CDR3 is TGCAGTGCTAGAACCCTTCATCAGACTAGCGGGAGTTGGTACTATGAGCAGTTCTTC.

The CDR3 sequence: CASSRTSVSSYEQYF. Here the CDR3 DNA reads TGTGCCAGCAGCCGGACTAGCGTGAGCTCCTACGAGCAGTACTTC. The chain uses TRBV7-2 and TRBJ2-7; 9 bases fit TRBD2. Germline V gives CDR1 SGHTA, CDR2 FQGNSA. The CDR3 consists of 15 residues. V lost 5 bases to trimming and J lost 0 bases; unmatched junction nucleotides: 5.

V gene TRBV7-8 combines with J gene TRBJ2-1; weak D call: TRBD2 (5 bases). Germline CDR1 reads SGHVS; CDR2 reads FQNEAQ. Trimming cost V 1 base and J 12 bases, with 16 bases left between them. The CDR3 covers 14 residues. The CDR3 DNA reads TGTGCCAGCAGCTTAGACCCCGGGTCTCGGGGGCAGTTCTTC. Protein product: CASSLDPGSRGQFF.

The chain recombines TRBV24-1 with TRBJ2-1; TRBD1 might be the D (6 bases). CDR3 length: 13 residues. The ends were cut back, 6 bases at V and 10 bases at J, with 15 bases in the middle. Germline assignment: CDR1 KGHDR and CDR2 SFDVKD. Here the CDR3 reads CATSRKQGYEQFF. CDR3 nucleotide sequence: TGTGCCACCAGTAGGAAACAGGGATACGAGCAGTTCTTC.

This clonotype has only a few counts. V and J are TRBV5-1 and TRBJ2-2; D uncertain. The CDR3 runs to 16 residues. The V gene's germline CDR1 is SGHRS and CDR2 YFSETQ. Trimming cost V 0 bases and J 0 bases, with 9 bases left between them. The CDR3: CASSLGVSANTGELFF. The CDR3 DNA sequence: TGCGCCAGCAGCTTGGGGGTGTCCGCGAACACCGGGGAGCTGTTTTTT. Filled out from reference TRBV5-1 and TRBJ2-2, the complete variable domain reads KAGVTQTPRYLIKTRGQQVTLSCSPISGHRSVSWYQQTPGQGLQFLFEYFSETQRNKGNFPGRFSGRQFSNSRSEMNVSTLELGDSALYLCASSLGVSANTGELFFGEGSRLTVL.

This clonotype turned up a few times. The chain couples TRBV6-1 to TRBJ2-1; 9 bases match TRBD1. The junction had 7 bases not matched to a gene; V was cut back by 7 bases and J by 9 bases. The CDR3 is 13 amino acids. Germline assignment: CDR1 MNHNS and CDR2 SASEGT. CDR3 loop: CASTGQGSTEQFF. The CDR3 DNA reads TGTGCCAGCACAGGACAGGGGAGTACTGAGCAGTTCTTC.

The J gene is TRBJ2-5, the V gene TRBV6-2 or TRBV6-3, with D perhaps TRBD1 (5 bases). The CDR3 spans 15 residues. Germline V gives CDR1 MNHEY, CDR2 SVGEGT. V was trimmed by 5 bases and J by 5 bases, leaving 18 bases between them. The CDR3 DNA sequence: TGTGCCAGCAGTCCGATTGGGGCGCTACAGGAGACCCAGTACTTC. As protein: CASSPIGALQETQYF.

V is TRBV7-2 and J is TRBJ2-5; the D is unclear. CDR3 size: 16 residues. CDR1 is SGHTA, CDR2 FQGNSA, per germline. V lost 2 bases and J lost 2, with 15 bases in between. Written as DNA, the CDR3 is TGTGCCAGCAGCTTAAAATTCTCACAGTTACAAGAGACCCAGTACTTC. Amino acid sequence: CASSLKFSQLQETQYF. The full variable domain, in which reference TRBV7-2 and TRBJ2-5 provide the parts outside the CDR3, is GAGVSQSPSNKVTEKGKDVELRCDPISGHTALYWYRQSLGQGLEFLIYFQGNSAPDKSGLPSDRFSAERTGGSVSTLTIQRTQQEDSAVYLCASSLKFSQLQETQYFGPGTRLLVL.

The chain joins TRBV6-1 to TRBJ2-7; D is possibly TRBD2 (6 bases). Deletions cut 7 bases from V and 9 bases from J, with 16 bases between. Germline lookup yields CDR1 MNHNS and CDR2 SASEGT. The CDR3 loop spans 12 amino acids. The CDR3 sequence is CASTDPGLGQYF. The CDR3 DNA reads as TGTGCCAGCACAGATCCGGGACTGGGGCAGTACTTC.

This clonotype appeared a few times. The CDR3 region has the DNA TGCGCCAGCAGCTCGGGGGACTCGAACTACGAGCAGTACTTC. It encodes CASSSGDSNYEQYF. The chain is built from TRBV5-1 and TRBJ2-7; possible D gene TRBD2, 6 bases. The CDR3 extends over 14 amino acids. Germline V CDR1 and CDR2: SGHRS, YFSETQ. V dropped 3 bases and J dropped 3 bases, with 13 bases sitting between them.

This clonotype was seen a few times. V usage is TRBV2 and J usage is TRBJ2-3; perhaps TRBD2 as D (6 bases). The CDR3 totals 14 residues. With 8 bases removed from V and 5 bases from J, the gap between germline ends came to 17 bases. Germline loops: CDR1 SNHLY, CDR2 FYNNEI. The CDR3 region has the DNA TGTGCCAGCGGGATCGGGACTCCTGTAGATACGCAGTATTTT. It encodes CASGIGTPVDTQYF.

The sample holds a few counts of this clonotype. This chain connects TRBV7-9 to TRBJ2-1; perhaps TRBD2 as D (5 bases). Germline loops: CDR1 SEHNR, CDR2 FQNEAQ (reference sequence). The ends were cut back, 5 bases at V and 9 bases at J, with 14 bases in the middle. This CDR3 has 13 amino acids. The DNA of the CDR3 is TGTGCCAGCAGCCCAAACCCTAGCACTGAGCAGTTCTTC. Amino acids: CASSPNPSTEQFF.

The chain carries TRBV20-1 and TRBJ2-1; D is undetermined. The CDR3 runs 11 residues. Per the germline V gene, CDR1 is DFQATT and CDR2 is SNEGSKA (reference sequence). Trimming removed 1 base at V and 9 bases at J, with 7 bases between. Written as DNA, the CDR3 is TGCAGTGCTAGAGCTGGTGGTGAGCAGTTCTTC. As protein: CSARAGGEQFF.

Details on this clonotype: The junction and the germline gene differ at one end; a read error may be behind it. The rearrangement joins TRBV20-1 to TRBJ1-2; 7 positions agree with TRBD1. Germline CDR1 DFQATT, CDR2 SNEGSKA (reference sequence). CDR3 length: 11 amino acids. CDR3 sequence reads: CSARDLGQAYF. The CDR3 nucleotides read TGCAGTGCTAGAGATCTCGGACAGGCCTACTTC.

CDR3 nucleotides: TGCGCCAGCAGCTTGGCCGACCACAGGACGAATTCTGGCTACACCTTC. Its translation: CASSLADHRTNSGYTF. V and J are TRBV5-1 and TRBJ1-2; possible D gene TRBD1, 5 bases. The CDR3 length is 16 residues. Germline V gives CDR1 SGHRS, CDR2 YFSETQ. V gave up 0 bases and J gave up 7 bases, with 19 bases separating them. The full variable domain, its missing parts supplied by reference TRBV5-1 and TRBJ1-2, is KAGVTQTPRYLIKTRGQQVTLSCSPISGHRSVSWYQQTPGQGLQFLFEYFSETQRNKGNFPGRFSGRQFSNSRSEMNVSTLELGDSALYLCASSLADHRTNSGYTFGSGTRLTVV.

This rearrangement joins TRBV7-9 to TRBJ2-1; 11 positions match TRBD2. The CDR3 sequence is 19 residues long. CDR1 and CDR2 (germline): SEHNR, FQNEAQ (reference sequence). V trimming: 4 bases; J trimming: 2 bases; junction bases outside the gene matches: 13. The CDR3: CASSSRVLAGGPTYNEQFF. In DNA, the CDR3 is TGTGCCAGCAGCTCCCGTGTCCTAGCGGGAGGACCTACCTACAATGAGCAGTTCTTC.

The chain couples TRBV5-4 to TRBJ2-2, with D possibly matching TRBD1 (5 bases). The length of the CDR3 is 16 residues. The V gene lost 0 bases and the J gene lost 4 bases, with 13 bases spanning the gap. Per the germline V gene, CDR1 is SGHNT and CDR2 is YYREEE (reference sequence). The CDR3 spells CASSLAGQGGTGELFF. Here the CDR3 DNA reads TGTGCCAGCAGCTTGGCGGGCCAGGGCGGCACCGGGGAGCTGTTTTTT.